A single sample is the source of the 6 T cell receptor beta chains below, sequenced in a study of T cell responses to AZD1222 COVID-19 vaccine (dated by TCRdb to about 2021). This specimen's time point label, per the study, means: baseline before first vaccination. The receptor library was made with the immunoSEQ multiplex PCR assay. TCRdb retrieved this table from immuneACCESS and kept in-frame rearrangements only. Not all clones are present; in checked studies, unresolved V genes account for under half, and no reason is known for the remainder. The sample table lists 45,000 to 60,000 clones, about 80% of them with a count of one. Together, the top ten hold around 7% of the sample. The sequenced sample was peripheral blood, obtained on day 0 of AZD1222 vaccination. The source is an adult in good health.

The chain employs TRBV12-3 or TRBV12-4 and TRBJ2-7, with 9 bases identical to TRBD1. The V gene end was trimmed by 9 bases and the J gene end by 1 base; junction bases not matched to a gene: 4. The length of the CDR3 is 13 residues. CDR3 residues: CARPGQGSYEQYF. In DNA, the CDR3 is TGTGCCAGGCCGGGACAGGGTTCCTACGAGCAGTACTTC.

The J gene is TRBJ2-3, the V gene TRBV11-1; unclear D gene. Trimming pared 1 base from V and 4 bases from J, leaving 6 bases between. The CDR3 extends over 13 amino acids. CDR1 is SGHAT, CDR2 FQDESV, per germline (reference sequence). DNA of the CDR3: TGTGCCAGCAGCTTAGGTCCATCAGATACGCAGTATTTT. It translates to CASSLGPSDTQYF.

The gene calls are TRBV14 and TRBJ1-2; D gene unclear. Germline loops: CDR1 SGHDN, CDR2 FVKESK. Trimming cost V 5 bases and J 5 bases, with 15 bases left between them. The CDR3 totals 14 residues. The CDR3 is CASSTEDFFYGYTF. In DNA, the CDR3 is TGTGCCAGCAGCACCGAGGATTTTTTTTATGGCTACACCTTC.

The gene calls are TRBV10-3 and TRBJ2-1; D is undetermined. Per the germline V gene, CDR1 is ENHRY and CDR2 is SYGVKD. This CDR3 region has 16 residues. Deletions cut 4 bases from V and 0 bases from J, with 13 bases between. The CDR3: CAISVNGGSSYNEQFF. DNA of the CDR3: TGTGCCATCAGTGTCAACGGCGGCAGCTCCTACAATGAGCAGTTCTTC.

This chain connects TRBV27 to TRBJ2-7, with D possibly being TRBD1 (5 bases). The germline CDR1 and CDR2 sequences are MNHEY and SMNVEV (reference sequence). V lost 0 bases and J 0 bases, leaving 18 bases between the germline ends. The CDR3 loop spans 18 amino acids. CDR3 DNA: TGTGCCAGCAGTTTATCGACCCCACACACAGGTAGCTCCTACGAGCAGTACTTC. Residues: CASSLSTPHTGSSYEQYF.

V and J are TRBV28 and TRBJ1-1; D remains unclear. The CDR3 runs to 13 residues. Looked up from germline, CDR1 is MDHEN and CDR2 is SYDVKM. Trimming took off 6 bases at V and 4 bases at J, with 12 bases between the two ends. CDR3: CASSREYITEAFF. The CDR3 DNA reads TGTGCCAGCAGCCGAGAGTATATCACTGAAGCTTTCTTT.